The clone carrying this TCR beta chain was seen ten or more times. Its cognate antigen is unknown. The CDR3 regions of TCR beta were amplified from RNA transcripts. A set of HTBI primers served as the primers for a first-round RT-PCR of the TCR CDR3. TCRdb re-called the multiplex PCR reads with MiXCR, one entry per CDR3 protein. Among around 350,000 distinct CDR3 sequences, 15% to 19% were seen once, and the ten largest hold about 27%. It was uncontrolled infection, other autoimmune disease, pregnancy or lactation that excluded patients. The blood specimen was taken at initial hyperthyroidism diagnosis, before any ophthalmopathy symptoms. This record belongs to a study of T cells in Graves' hyperthyroidism and ophthalmopathy. Study summary: The blood sample was taken at first diagnosis, before treatment began.

Study-level points and caveats: Most thyroid clonotypes with frequency above 0.001 were detected in blood.

The CDR3 is made up of 20 amino acids. Germline V lookup: CDR1 MDHEN, CDR2 SYDVKM. The V segment lost 5 bases and the J segment 0 bases; nucleotides outside the gene matches: 19. The sequence came from a woman aged 18-35 years with Graves' hyperthyroidism that later progressed to Graves' ophthalmopathy. Sequencing input: blood. The chain couples TRBV28 to TRBJ2-4; TRBD1 matches 7 bases. The CDR3 is CASSPLGARGSGGAKNIQYF. Here the CDR3 DNA reads TGTGCCAGCAGTCCATTGGGTGCCAGGGGGTCGGGTGGAGCCAAAAACATTCAGTACTTC. Variable domain in full (rest from reference TRBV28 and TRBJ2-4): DVKVTQSSRYLVKRTGEKVFLECVQDMDHENMFWYRQDPGLGLRLIYFSYDVKMKEKGDIPEGYSVSREKKERFSLILESASTNQTSMYLCASSPLGARGSGGAKNIQYFGAGTRLSVL.